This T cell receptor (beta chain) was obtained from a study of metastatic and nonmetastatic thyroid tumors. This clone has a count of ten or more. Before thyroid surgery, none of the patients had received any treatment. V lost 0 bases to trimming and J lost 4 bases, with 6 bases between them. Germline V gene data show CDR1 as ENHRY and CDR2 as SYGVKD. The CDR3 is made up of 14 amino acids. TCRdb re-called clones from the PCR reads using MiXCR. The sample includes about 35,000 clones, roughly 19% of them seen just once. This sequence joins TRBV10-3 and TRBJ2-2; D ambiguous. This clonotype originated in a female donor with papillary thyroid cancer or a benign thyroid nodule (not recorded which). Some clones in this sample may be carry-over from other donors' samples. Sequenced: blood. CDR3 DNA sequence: TGTGCCATCAGTGAGTCTAGCAGCACCGGGGAGCTGTTTTTT. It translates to CAISESSSTGELFF.